This section outlines one T cell receptor (beta chain) sequence together with its context. Its binding antigen is unknown. No base qualities exist here, and no much larger clone lies one base off it. V is pruned by 3 bases and J by 6 bases, leaving 6 bases of the junction without a gene match. The CDR3, from cysteine to phenylalanine, totals 15 residues. Of all the DNA, just the CDR3 is kept, 45 bases in frame from base 1. CDR1 and CDR2 were assigned from the germline V gene as KGHSH and LQKENI. This sample was included in a study of graft-versus-host responses after intestinal transplantation (dated by TCRdb to the early 2020s). General notes on the study: Multivisceral, liver-intestinal, or isolated intestinal transplants were received by the recipients. All recipients received anti-thymocyte globulin induction followed by maintenance tacrolimus and steroids for approximately 3 years. Graft-versus-host and host-versus-graft alloreactive T cell clones were tracked in the graft, circulation and bone marrow after intestinal transplantation using bulk TCR-beta CDR3 sequencing. To identify alloreactive clones, pre-transplant mixed lymphocyte reaction products were sequenced and compared with unstimulated pre-transplant donor and recipient T cells. The cohort enrolled some 23 intestinal transplant recipients including one retransplant, and a few patients lacking pretransplant specimens were excluded. Donor T cell macrochimerism was defined as a peak of at least 4% donor T cells among recipient peripheral blood mononuclear cells. Rather than going through the commercial service, samples from three later patients were sequenced in-house on an Illumina MiSeq and processed with MiXCR.

The sample's time point label is to be understood as: cells obtained before transplantation from donor or recipient. CD3+CD4+ and CD3+CD8+ populations were FACS-sorted from unstimulated pre-transplant donor and recipient cells taken from spleen or lymph nodes. The library came from the immunoSEQ multiplex PCR assay. In most patients, genomic DNA was isolated using the Qiagen DNeasy Blood and Tissue Kit and sent frozen to Adaptive Biotechnologies for TCR sequencing. For most patients, high-throughput TCR-beta CDR3 sequencing of genomic DNA was performed by Adaptive Biotechnologies. In the original analysis: Adaptive's ImmunoSEQ software was the source of the TCR sequencing data for fewer than 20 patients, while a few other patients were processed with MiXCR and VDJtools. To correct CD4 versus CD8 sorting errors, sequences present in both subsets at a frequency ratio below 5:1 were removed. CDR3 nucleotide sequences shared by donor and recipient were removed because the origin of these sequences could not be assigned. To count as alloreactive, a clone needed at least 2-fold expansion over unstimulated cells and a minimum CFSE-low frequency of 0.002% (template counts) or 0.001% (read counts). Clones detected in sequenced pre-transplant spleen, lymph node, or MLR CFSE-low populations of the donor or recipient were defined as mappable. Cumulative frequency of alloreactive clones was calculated as a percentage of all sequences weighted by copy number. This is the immuneACCESS table as TCRdb keeps it, with only in-frame sequences that have V and J called. A part of the clones is gone; compared with another copy, unresolved V genes explain less than half, and the rest is unexplained. That table gives V, J and clone size, and the DNA gave D and trimming. The sample profile shows more than 65,000 clones; 85% to 90% of them were found once. The ten largest account for roughly 0.35% of the sample.

Study-wide conclusions, independent of this receptor: The relatively low number and heterogeneity of intestinal transplant patients limited the conclusions. Early after transplant, peak levels of circulating GvH clones were associated with declines in HvG clones. GvH clones were found in recipient bone marrow, and some of the GvH clones appeared earlier in ileal mucosa or blood, which is consistent with an intestinal mucosal origin. In patients with donor T cell macrochimerism, the allografts had high GvH to HvG T cell clonal ratios.

This sample comprised unstimulated CD4+ T cells sorted from spleen or lymph node cells, obtained before intestinal transplant. The TCR sequence derives from a human donor who received an intestinal transplant. The receptor chain draws on TRBV18 and TRBJ2-2, and TRBD1 matches 8 of the central bases. The encoded CDR3 is CASSPLTGAPGELFF. The nucleotides are TGTGCCAGCTCACCCCTGACAGGGGCCCCCGGGGAGCTGTTTTTT.